The 10 T cell receptor beta chains in this list originate from one sample, sequenced in a study of shared clonotypes between healthy human individuals. TCRdb's copy holds only in-frame clones and misses some; the assay was immunoSEQ multiplex PCR. This sample has roughly 2,000,000 clones, with 90% to 95% found just once. Cells designated naive CD8 were CD45RO-negative and were positively selected for CCR7, with terminally differentiated effector memory CD45RA+ cells excluded. The sequencing input was naive CD8+ T cells from PBMCs. The receptor set was obtained from a man in his late teens or twenties in good health. Some clones in this sample may be carry-over from other donors' samples.

The chain is built from TRBV7-9 and TRBJ2-1; the D is unclear. The CDR3 extends over 12 amino acids. CDR1 is SEHNR, CDR2 FQNEAQ, per germline (reference sequence). Trimming took off 1 base at V and 10 bases at J, with 8 bases between the two ends. In DNA, the CDR3 is TGTGCCAGCAGCTTAGGTTGGGCGGAGCAGTTCTTC. Translating gives CASSLGWAEQFF.

Only one count was recorded for this clone. The gene calls are TRBV6-5 and TRBJ2-7; maybe TRBD1 (6 bases). In germline, CDR1 is MNHEY, CDR2 SVGAGI. V lost 2 bases, J lost 4 bases, and 12 bases lay in between. This CDR3 is 14 amino acids long. CDR3 loop: CASSYRDTRYEQYF. CDR3 sequence (DNA): TGTGCCAGCAGTTACCGGGACACGCGTTACGAGCAGTACTTC.

As concerns this clone: Other DNA sequences within the sample encode an identical CDR3. The V gene is TRBV5-1, the J gene TRBJ1-5; D is undetermined. With 0 bases removed from V and 7 bases from J, the gap between germline ends came to 8 bases. This CDR3 is 13 amino acids long. Germline CDR1 SGHRS, CDR2 YFSETQ. CDR3 DNA: TGCGCCAGCAGCTTGGGGTCTAACCAGCCCCAGCATTTT. It yields the protein CASSLGSNQPQHF.

This clone was seen only once. The gene calls are TRBV9 and TRBJ1-4; tentatively, D is TRBD1 (5 bases). The ends were cut back, 3 bases at V and 5 bases at J, with 14 bases in the middle. The CDR3 has 15 residues. Germline CDR1 SGDLS, CDR2 YYNGEE. The chain's CDR3 is CASSGWGRINEKLFF. CDR3 bases: TGTGCCAGCAGCGGTTGGGGACGGATAAATGAAAAACTGTTTTTT. Complete variable domain (other parts from reference TRBV9 and TRBJ1-4): DSGVTQTPKHLITATGQRVTLRCSPRSGDLSVYWYQQSLDQGLQFLIQYYNGEERAKGNILERFSAQQFPDLHSELNLSSLELGDSALYFCASSGWGRINEKLFFGSGTQLSVL.

V and J are TRBV2 and TRBJ2-1; D gene uncertain. V lost 3 bases and J 5 bases, leaving 11 bases between the germline ends. The CDR3 consists of 14 residues. CDR1 is SNHLY and CDR2 is FYNNEI in the germline V gene. The CDR3 DNA sequence: TGTGCCAGCAGTGAGCGTCGACGGGACAATGAGCAGTTCTTC. Translated, it gives CASSERRRDNEQFF.

J is TRBJ2-7 and V is TRBV5-1, with 9 bases that match TRBD2. The CDR3 runs to 15 residues. The V gene end was trimmed by 4 bases and the J gene end by 5 bases; junction bases not matched to a gene: 10. Germline CDR1 reads SGHRS; CDR2 reads YFSETQ. The CDR3 region is CASSLILAGPHEQYF. The CDR3, as DNA: TGCGCCAGCAGCCTGATCCTAGCGGGACCCCACGAGCAGTACTTC.

The V call is TRBV19, the J call TRBJ1-5; a possible D gene is TRBD1 (5 bases). With 8 bases removed from V and 3 bases from J, the gap between germline ends came to 17 bases. The CDR3 loop spans 15 amino acids. CDR1 LNHDA and CDR2 SQIVND come from the germline V gene (reference sequence). This chain's CDR3 is CASPPGGSLNQPQHF. The CDR3 nucleotides read TGTGCCAGTCCTCCGGGGGGGTCGCTCAATCAGCCCCAGCATTTT.

The chain recombines TRBV14 with TRBJ1-1; D is unresolved. Germline loops: CDR1 SGHDN, CDR2 FVKESK. CDR3 length: 13 residues. Trimming took 1 base from V and 2 from J, leaving 5 bases between them. CDR3: CASSQAINTEAFF. Here the CDR3 DNA reads TGTGCCAGCAGCCAAGCCATTAACACTGAAGCTTTCTTT.

This rearrangement joins TRBV6-5 to TRBJ1-5; D unclear. CDR1 is MNHEY and CDR2 is SVGAGI in the germline V gene. V shed 5 bases and J shed 0 bases, with 11 bases lying between them. This CDR3 is built from 15 residues. This CDR3 reads CASSASDGSNQPQHF. The CDR3 DNA sequence: TGTGCCAGCAGTGCCTCGGACGGTAGCAATCAGCCCCAGCATTTT.

As regards this clone: The sample carries other DNA sequences with the same CDR3. The V and J genes are TRBV6-1 and TRBJ2-7, with D perhaps assigned TRBD1 or TRBD2 (5 bases each). Germline CDR1 and CDR2: MNHNS and SASEGT. V dropped 6 bases and J dropped 0 bases, with 9 bases sitting between them. The CDR3 contains 13 residues. CDR3 loop: CASRGTSSYEQYF. CDR3 sequence (DNA): TGTGCCAGCAGGGGGACGAGCTCCTACGAGCAGTACTTC.